This record concerns one T cell receptor (beta chain) sequence. This sample stems from a study of T cell changes during pregnancy in multiple sclerosis. From germline, CDR1 is SGHVS and CDR2 FNYEAQ. The CDR3 covers 13 residues. V was cut by 1 base and J by 5 bases, with 8 bases left in between. Clones were read by immunoSEQ multiplex PCR, and TCRdb kept only the in-frame ones, dropping some. The sample includes 95,000 to 100,000 clones, more than 90% of them seen just once. Sequenced here: peripheral blood, sampled in the second trimester of pregnancy. The V gene is TRBV7-6, the J gene TRBJ2-5; no definite D call. The TCR sequence derives from a female donor with multiple sclerosis, enrolled in a pregnancy study. The CDR3 DNA reads TGTGCCAGCAGCTTAGTCCCCAGGGAGACCCAGTACTTC. This encodes CASSLVPRETQYF.